The 29 T cell receptor beta chains below all came from one sample that was sequenced in a study of OX40 agonist ivuxolimab in advanced cancers. Sequenced by immunoSEQ multiplex PCR; TCRdb stores in-frame clones only, minus some. The table records 65,000 to 85,000 clones, around 90% of them present only once. Source: CD4+ or CD8+ T cells sorted from blood, taken in a trial of the OX40 agonist ivuxolimab. Every receptor here comes from an adult with an advanced solid tumor such as melanoma, head and neck, liver or kidney cancer.

V gene TRBV27 combines with J gene TRBJ2-1; 7 positions match TRBD1. The CDR3 is 15 amino acids. The germline gives CDR1 MNHEY, CDR2 SMNVEV (reference sequence). The ends lost 4 bases at V and 6 bases at J; junction bases unmatched: 9. CDR3 sequence: CASSSPPTGSNEQFF. The CDR3 DNA sequence: TGTGCCAGCAGTTCCCCACCGACAGGGTCCAATGAGCAGTTCTTC.

This clone has just a few counts. The chain joins TRBV12-5 to TRBJ2-7; TRBD1 agrees at 7 bases. CDR1 and CDR2 from the germline V gene are LGHNT and FRNRAP. CDR3 length equals 14 residues. Trimming removed 1 base from V and 2 bases from J; junction bases left unmatched: 2. CDR3 coding DNA: TGTGCTAGTGGTTTGGAACAGGGGCCCTACGAGCAGTACTTC. Amino acid sequence: CASGLEQGPYEQYF.

This chain joins TRBV5-5 and TRBJ1-2; TRBD1 matches at 10 bases. This CDR3 comprises 14 residues. The V segment lost 4 bases and the J segment 5 bases; nucleotides outside the gene matches: 5. Germline V gives CDR1 SGHKS, CDR2 YYEKEE (reference sequence). CDR3 coding DNA: TGTGCCAGCAGCCGACCGGGACAGGGGTATGGCTACACCTTC. Amino acid sequence: CASSRPGQGYGYTF.

The chain carries TRBV5-6 and TRBJ2-7; 14 positions agree with TRBD2. The CDR3 totals 18 residues. V lost 0 bases, J lost 5 bases, and 10 bases stayed unmatched. Germline V gene sequence: CDR1 SGHDT, CDR2 YYEEEE. CDR3 coding DNA: TGTGCCAGCAGCTTGGGTGGGACTAGCGGGGGTTATTTTAACGAGCAGTACGTC. Translated, it gives CASSLGGTSGGYFNEQYV.

The chain employs TRBV2 and TRBJ2-5; no reliable D call. Germline CDR1 is SNHLY and CDR2 is FYNNEI. V was pared by 0 bases and J by 0 bases, with 8 bases between. The CDR3 loop spans 15 amino acids. CDR3 in DNA: TGTGCCAGCAGTGAAGCGTACACGTACCAAGAGACCCAGTACTTC. Residues: CASSEAYTYQETQYF.

This chain links TRBV19 with TRBJ2-7; TRBD1 matches at 7 bases. Germline-derived CDR1 and CDR2 are LNHDA and SQIVND (reference sequence). The trim removed 4 bases at V and 4 bases at J, leaving 1 base unmatched. This CDR3 region has 12 residues. CDR3 coding DNA: TGTGCCAGTAGTAAGGGGGCGTACGAGCAGTACTTC. Translating gives CASSKGAYEQYF.

The chain combines TRBV11-2 with TRBJ1-2; TRBD1 is a possible D gene (6 bases). V lost 0 bases, J lost 8 bases, and 13 bases lay in between. This CDR3 has 14 residues. Germline assignment: CDR1 SGHAT and CDR2 FQNNGV. This CDR3 is CASSLEGGAGGYTF. CDR3 in DNA: TGTGCCAGCAGCTTAGAAGGGGGGGCCGGGGGCTACACCTTC.

This clone was recorded only once. The rearrangement joins TRBV4-1 to TRBJ2-7, with 12 positions matching TRBD1. The CDR3 covers 15 residues. Germline-derived CDR1 and CDR2 are MGHRA and YSYEKL. The V and J ends lost 3 bases and 5 bases, in that order; junction bases with no gene match: 5. CDR3 in DNA: TGCGCCAGCAGCCAGCCCCGGGACAGGGGGCACGAGCAGTACTTC. Protein product: CASSQPRDRGHEQYF.

The V gene is TRBV7-2, the J gene TRBJ2-2, with 9 bases matching TRBD1. The CDR3 contains 14 residues. Trimming cost V 4 bases and J 6 bases; bases outside gene matches: 3. CDR1 and CDR2 (germline): SGHTA, FQGNSA. CDR3 residues: CASSSRQGAGELFF. Written as DNA, the CDR3 is TGTGCCAGCAGCTCGAGACAGGGGGCCGGGGAGCTGTTTTTT.

V and J are TRBV7-9 and TRBJ2-2; D is undetermined. CDR1 SEHNR and CDR2 FQNEAQ come from the germline V gene (reference sequence). The CDR3 has 17 amino acids. V lost 2 bases and J lost 3, with 16 bases in between. The CDR3 DNA follows: TGTGCCAGCAGCTTATCTACGGCGTCAGTGTACACCGGGGAGCTGTTTTTT. This gives the protein CASSLSTASVYTGELFF.

This chain joins TRBV7-2 and TRBJ1-2; a weak D match, TRBD1 (6 bases). The germline V gene encodes CDR1 SGHTA and CDR2 FQGNSA. Trimming shortened V by 7 bases and J by 8 bases, and 20 bases separated the two germline ends. The CDR3 runs to 14 residues. The CDR3 reads CASKLGWGRGGYTF. As DNA, the CDR3 is TGTGCCAGCAAGCTTGGATGGGGGCGCGGGGGCTACACCTTC. The whole variable domain, filled in from reference TRBV7-2 and TRBJ1-2, reads GAGVSQSPSNKVTEKGKDVELRCDPISGHTALYWYRQSLGQGLEFLIYFQGNSAPDKSGLPSDRFSAERTGGSVSTLTIQRTQQEDSAVYLCASKLGWGRGGYTFGSGTRLTVV.

This clone was seen only once. This chain uses TRBV6-5 with TRBJ1-2, with TRBD1 matching over 8 bases. This CDR3 region has 15 residues. Per the germline V gene, CDR1 is MNHEY and CDR2 is SVGAGI. Unmatched junction bases numbered 9, after V lost 7 bases and J lost 2 bases. The CDR3 DNA sequence: TGTGCCAGCAATTTCCGACAGGGGTCGAACTATGGCTACACCTTC. It specifies CASNFRQGSNYGYTF.

The chain carries TRBV6-1 and TRBJ2-7; D gene ambiguous. From germline, CDR1 is MNHNS and CDR2 SASEGT. CDR3 length equals 14 residues. The germline V and J ends were trimmed by 5 bases and 0 bases, with 11 bases remaining between them. CDR3 sequence reads: CASSPRAPSYEQYF. The CDR3 DNA is TGTGCCAGCAGTCCCCGGGCCCCCTCCTACGAGCAGTACTTC.

The rearrangement links TRBV6-6 to TRBJ2-4; tentative D call: TRBD2 (5 bases). V lost 6 bases, J lost 4 bases, and 19 bases lay in between. The CDR3 has 16 residues. The germline CDR1 and CDR2 sequences are MNHNY and SVGAGI (reference sequence). The CDR3 is CASRTHPGGGKNIQYF. DNA of the CDR3: TGTGCCAGCAGGACCCACCCTGGAGGTGGGAAAAACATTCAGTACTTC.

The chain joins TRBV19 to TRBJ2-1; D may be TRBD2 (5 bases). The germline gives CDR1 LNHDA, CDR2 SQIVND (reference sequence). The V end lost 4 bases, the J end lost 8 bases, and 12 bases lay between the germline ends. This CDR3 has 13 residues. CDR3 DNA sequence: TGTGCCAGTAGTAGTGGGTTCGGGGATGAGCAGTTCTTC. Amino acid sequence: CASSSGFGDEQFF.

The chain recombines TRBV5-5 with TRBJ1-6, with a possible D match to TRBD1 (5 bases). The CDR3 runs to 18 residues. Germline CDR1 is SGHKS and CDR2 is YYEKEE (reference sequence). Trimming shortened V by 0 bases and J by 7 bases, and 20 bases separated the two germline ends. CDR3 amino acids: CASSLEGRTGTSNSPLHF. In DNA, the CDR3 is TGTGCCAGCAGCTTGGAGGGGCGGACGGGGACGTCGAATTCACCCCTCCACTTT.

This rearrangement joins TRBV2 to TRBJ2-1; D might be TRBD1 (6 bases). The CDR3 length is 14 residues. CDR1 and CDR2 (germline): SNHLY, FYNNEI. V lost 5 bases to trimming and J lost 4 bases, with 12 bases between them. In DNA form, the CDR3 reads TGTGCCAGCAGTCGGATAGACAGGTACAATGAGCAGTTCTTC. As protein: CASSRIDRYNEQFF.

This clone was recorded only once. The chain uses TRBV10-1 and TRBJ1-2, with 11 bases identical to TRBD1. The V gene end was trimmed by 4 bases and the J gene end by 0 bases; junction bases not matched to a gene: 10. CDR3 length: 18 residues. Germline V gives CDR1 WNHNN, CDR2 SYGVQD (reference sequence). This CDR3 reads CASSGRDRGSNTNYGYTF. CDR3 bases: TGCGCCAGCAGTGGCCGGGACAGGGGGTCCAATACTAACTATGGCTACACCTTC.

This sequence joins TRBV6-5 and TRBJ2-3, with D perhaps assigned TRBD1 or TRBD2 (6 bases each). The CDR3 contains 15 residues. Germline V gives CDR1 MNHEY, CDR2 SVGAGI. The V end lost 6 bases, the J end lost 1 base, and 14 bases lay between the germline ends. This CDR3 is CASSRGRIGTDTQYF. DNA for the CDR3: TGTGCCAGCAGCCGGGGGCGCATAGGCACAGATACGCAGTATTTT.

In this sample, this clone turned up once. The V and J genes are TRBV7-8 and TRBJ2-5; a possible D gene is TRBD2 (6 bases). The closer fit of TRBJ2-7 to the DNA end suggests the J call may be wrong. The CDR3 is made up of 15 amino acids. Germline-derived CDR1 and CDR2 are SGHVS and FQNEAQ. The CDR3 reads CASSHPRGTYYEQYF. The CDR3 DNA reads as TGTGCCAGCAGCCATCCCCGGGGGACTTACTACGAGCAGTACTTC.

The V and J genes are TRBV5-1 and TRBJ1-2, with D hard to call. V lost 0 bases, J lost 7 bases, and 13 bases lay in between. This CDR3 region has 14 residues. Germline V gene sequence: CDR1 SGHRS, CDR2 YFSETQ. The CDR3 DNA follows: TGCGCCAGCAGCTTGGAGAGGGATGTAAGTGGCTACACCTTC. It codes for CASSLERDVSGYTF.

This clone was seen a single time. The chain is built from TRBV15 and TRBJ1-4; D ambiguous. From germline, CDR1 is LNHNV and CDR2 YYDKDF (reference sequence). The CDR3 is 16 amino acids. The germline V and J ends were trimmed by 0 bases and 7 bases, with 15 bases remaining between them. CDR3 coding DNA: TGTGCCACCAGCAGAGATTCCCTACGCAGAGGTGAAAAACTGTTTTTT. It translates to CATSRDSLRRGEKLFF.

This chain joins TRBV11-2 and TRBJ2-3; D is uncertain. The CDR3 totals 14 residues. Germline assignment: CDR1 SGHAT and CDR2 FQNNGV. The ends were cut back, 0 bases at V and 2 bases at J, with 6 bases in the middle. Here the CDR3 reads CASSLEGLTDTQYF. The CDR3 bases are TGTGCCAGCAGCTTAGAGGGCCTCACAGATACGCAGTATTTT. The full variable domain, with the rest looked up from reference TRBV11-2 and TRBJ2-3, is EAGVAQSPRYKIIEKRQSVAFWCNPISGHATLYWYQQILGQGPKLLIQFQNNGVVDDSQLPKDRFSAERLKGVDSTLKIQPAKLEDSAVYLCASSLEGLTDTQYFGPGTRLTVL.

This chain links TRBV19 with TRBJ1-2; D call uncertain. The V and J ends lost 4 bases and 1 base respectively, with 13 bases between them. Germline CDR1 LNHDA, CDR2 SQIVND (reference sequence). The CDR3 covers 15 residues. In DNA, the CDR3 is TGTGCCAGTAGTACCCTCGACGAGGGTAACTATGGCTACACCTTC. Amino acids: CASSTLDEGNYGYTF.

The chain recombines TRBV7-2 with TRBJ1-6; no clear D gene. This CDR3 spans 16 amino acids. Trimming removed 5 bases at V and 0 bases at J, with 11 bases between. Per germline, CDR1 SGHTA and CDR2 FQGNSA. The CDR3 DNA is TGTGCCAGCAGCCCCAGTGCTAGCTCCTATAATTCACCCCTCCACTTT. It specifies CASSPSASSYNSPLHF.

The rearrangement links TRBV28 to TRBJ2-7, with D hard to call. V was clipped by 3 bases and J by 2 bases, with 11 bases between them. CDR3 length: 14 residues. Germline-derived CDR1 and CDR2 are MDHEN and SYDVKM. CDR3 nucleotide sequence: TGTGCCAGCAGTTTTGCCTATGGGGCCTACGAGCAGTACGTC. This gives the protein CASSFAYGAYEQYV.

V usage is TRBV5-1 and J usage is TRBJ2-2; D is unclear. Trimming took 6 bases from V and 3 from J, leaving 3 bases between them. The CDR3 spans 11 residues. Germline V lookup: CDR1 SGHRS, CDR2 YFSETQ. The CDR3 bases are TGCGCCAGCACGGACACCGGGGAGCTGTTTTTT. It is translated as CASTDTGELFF.

V is TRBV19 and J is TRBJ2-4; 11 nucleotides align to TRBD1. There are 17 residues in the CDR3. Germline values: CDR1 LNHDA, CDR2 SQIVND (reference sequence). The V and J ends lost 1 base and 2 bases, in that order; junction bases with no gene match: 4. The CDR3 DNA reads TGTGCCAGTAGTATAGTTGGGACAGGGGGGCCCAAAAACATTCAGTACTTC. Protein: CASSIVGTGGPKNIQYF.

The chain employs TRBV18 and TRBJ2-3, with a possible D match to TRBD1 (5 bases). Germline CDR1 is KGHSH and CDR2 is LQKENI. With 5 bases removed from V and 2 bases from J, the gap between germline ends came to 17 bases. This CDR3 region has 16 residues. This CDR3 is CASSSGIRTITDTQYF. The CDR3 bases are TGTGCCAGCTCATCAGGTATAAGGACAATCACAGATACGCAGTATTTT.